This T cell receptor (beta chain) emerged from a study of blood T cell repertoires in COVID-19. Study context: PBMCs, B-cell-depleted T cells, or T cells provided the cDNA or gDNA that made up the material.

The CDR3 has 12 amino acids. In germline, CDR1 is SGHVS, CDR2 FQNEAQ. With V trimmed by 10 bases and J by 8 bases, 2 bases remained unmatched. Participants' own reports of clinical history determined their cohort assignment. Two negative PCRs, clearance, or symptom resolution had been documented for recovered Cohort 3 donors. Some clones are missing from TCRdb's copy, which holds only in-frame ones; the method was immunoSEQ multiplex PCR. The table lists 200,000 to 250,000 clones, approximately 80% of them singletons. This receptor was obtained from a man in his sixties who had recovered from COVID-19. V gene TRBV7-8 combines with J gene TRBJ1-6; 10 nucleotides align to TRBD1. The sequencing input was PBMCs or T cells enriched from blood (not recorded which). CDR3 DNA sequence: TGTGCCATCGGGACAGGGGATTCACCCCTCCACTTT. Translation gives CAIGTGDSPLHF.